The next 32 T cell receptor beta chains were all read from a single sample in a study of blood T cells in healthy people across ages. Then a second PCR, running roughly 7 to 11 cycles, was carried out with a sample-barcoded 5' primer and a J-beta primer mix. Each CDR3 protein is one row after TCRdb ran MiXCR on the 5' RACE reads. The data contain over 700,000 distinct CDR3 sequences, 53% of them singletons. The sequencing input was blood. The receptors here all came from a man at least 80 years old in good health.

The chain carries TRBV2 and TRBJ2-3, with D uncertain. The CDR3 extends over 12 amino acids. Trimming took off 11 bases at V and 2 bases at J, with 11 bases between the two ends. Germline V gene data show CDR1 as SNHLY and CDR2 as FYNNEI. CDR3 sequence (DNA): TGTGCCGTACGGAGCCCCACAGATACGCAGTATTTT. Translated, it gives CAVRSPTDTQYF.

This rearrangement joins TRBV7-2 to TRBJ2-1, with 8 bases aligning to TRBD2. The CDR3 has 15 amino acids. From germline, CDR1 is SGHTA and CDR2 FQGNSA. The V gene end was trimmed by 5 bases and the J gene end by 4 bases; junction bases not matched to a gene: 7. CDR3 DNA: TGTGCCAGCAGCCTTACTAGCGGCCTTTACAATGAGCAGTTCTTC. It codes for CASSLTSGLYNEQFF.

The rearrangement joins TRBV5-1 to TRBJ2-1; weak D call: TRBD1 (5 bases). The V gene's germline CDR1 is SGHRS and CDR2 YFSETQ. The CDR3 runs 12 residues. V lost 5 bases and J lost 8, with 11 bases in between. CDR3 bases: TGCGCCAGCAGGCCTGACAGTGATGAGCAGTTCTTC. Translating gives CASRPDSDEQFF.

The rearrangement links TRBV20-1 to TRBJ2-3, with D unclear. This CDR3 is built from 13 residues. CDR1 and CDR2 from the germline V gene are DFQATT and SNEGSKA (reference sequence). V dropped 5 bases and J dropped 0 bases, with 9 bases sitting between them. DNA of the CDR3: TGCAGTGCTTACTGGCCTAGCACAGATACGCAGTATTTT. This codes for CSAYWPSTDTQYF.

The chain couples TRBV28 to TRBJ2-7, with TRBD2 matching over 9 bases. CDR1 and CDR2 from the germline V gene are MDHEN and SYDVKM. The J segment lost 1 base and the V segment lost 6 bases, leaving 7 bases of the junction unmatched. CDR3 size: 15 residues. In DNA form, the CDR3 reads TGTGCCAGCAGGTCCGCGGGAGGGGGGTCCTACGAGCAGTACTTC. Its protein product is CASRSAGGGSYEQYF.

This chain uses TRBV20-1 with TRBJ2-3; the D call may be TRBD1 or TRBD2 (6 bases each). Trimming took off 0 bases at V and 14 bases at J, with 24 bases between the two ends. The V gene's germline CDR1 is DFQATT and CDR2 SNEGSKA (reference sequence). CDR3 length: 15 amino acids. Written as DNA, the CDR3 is TGCAGTGCTAGAGAGACGCAGGGGAGGCACAGATACGCGTATTTT. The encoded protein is CSARETQGRHRYAYF.

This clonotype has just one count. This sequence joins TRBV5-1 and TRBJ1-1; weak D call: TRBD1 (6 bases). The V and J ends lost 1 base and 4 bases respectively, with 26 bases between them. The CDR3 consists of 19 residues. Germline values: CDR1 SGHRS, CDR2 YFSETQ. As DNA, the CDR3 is TGCGCCAGCAGCTTGCGAGAACATTCTGGGGGCGCGGGCCCCACTGAAGCTTTCTTT. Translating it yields CASSLREHSGGAGPTEAFF.

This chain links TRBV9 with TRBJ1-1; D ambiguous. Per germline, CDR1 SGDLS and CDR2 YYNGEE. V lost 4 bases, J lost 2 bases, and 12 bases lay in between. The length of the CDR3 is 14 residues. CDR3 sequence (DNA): TGTGCCAGCAGCCCGCGAATCCTCAACACTGAAGCTTTCTTT. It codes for CASSPRILNTEAFF.

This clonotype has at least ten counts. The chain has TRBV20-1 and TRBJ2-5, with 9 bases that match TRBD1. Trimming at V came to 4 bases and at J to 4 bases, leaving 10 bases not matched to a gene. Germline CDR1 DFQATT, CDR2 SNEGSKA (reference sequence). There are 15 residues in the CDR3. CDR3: CSANPGTGSIETQYF. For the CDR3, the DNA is TGCAGTGCTAATCCCGGGACAGGGTCGATAGAGACCCAGTACTTC.

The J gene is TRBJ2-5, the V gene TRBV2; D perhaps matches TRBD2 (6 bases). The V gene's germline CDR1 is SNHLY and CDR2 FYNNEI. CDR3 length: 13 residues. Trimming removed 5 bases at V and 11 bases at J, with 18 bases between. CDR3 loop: CASSPRRGREQYF. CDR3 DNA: TGTGCCAGCAGTCCTAGGAGGGGCCGTGAGCAGTACTTC.

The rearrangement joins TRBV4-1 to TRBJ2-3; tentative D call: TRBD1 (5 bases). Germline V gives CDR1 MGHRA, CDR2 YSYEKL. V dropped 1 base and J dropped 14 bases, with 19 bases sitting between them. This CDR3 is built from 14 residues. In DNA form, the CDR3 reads TGCGCCAGCAGCCAAGCCTCCCAGGGCAGATACGCGTATTTT. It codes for CASSQASQGRYAYF.

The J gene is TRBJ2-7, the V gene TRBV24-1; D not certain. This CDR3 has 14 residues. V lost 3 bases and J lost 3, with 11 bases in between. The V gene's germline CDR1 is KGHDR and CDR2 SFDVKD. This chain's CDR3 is CATSDAGPNYEQYF. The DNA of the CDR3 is TGTGCCACCAGTGATGCCGGGCCAAACTACGAGCAGTACTTC.

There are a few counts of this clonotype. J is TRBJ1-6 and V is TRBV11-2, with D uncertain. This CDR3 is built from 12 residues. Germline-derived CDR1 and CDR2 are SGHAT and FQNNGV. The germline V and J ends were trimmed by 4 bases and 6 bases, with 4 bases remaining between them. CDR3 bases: TGTGCCAGCAGCTGGATTAATTCACCCCTCCACTTT. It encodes CASSWINSPLHF.

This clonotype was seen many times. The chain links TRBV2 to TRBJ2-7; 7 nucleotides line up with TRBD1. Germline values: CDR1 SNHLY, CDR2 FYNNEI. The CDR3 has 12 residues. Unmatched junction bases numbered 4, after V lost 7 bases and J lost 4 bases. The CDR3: CASKGQMYEQYF. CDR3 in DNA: TGTGCCAGCAAGGGACAGATGTACGAGCAGTACTTC.

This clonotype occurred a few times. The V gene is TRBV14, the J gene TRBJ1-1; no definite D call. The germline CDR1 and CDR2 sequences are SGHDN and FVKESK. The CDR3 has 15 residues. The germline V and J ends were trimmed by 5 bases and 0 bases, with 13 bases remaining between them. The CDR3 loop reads CASSSRAGMNTEAFF. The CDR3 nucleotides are TGTGCCAGCAGCTCCCGGGCGGGGATGAACACTGAAGCTTTCTTT.

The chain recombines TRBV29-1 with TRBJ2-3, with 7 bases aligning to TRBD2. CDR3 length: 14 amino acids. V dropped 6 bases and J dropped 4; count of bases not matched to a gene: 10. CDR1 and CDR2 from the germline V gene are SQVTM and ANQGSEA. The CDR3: CSVFPGLQSDTQYF. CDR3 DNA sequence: TGCAGCGTGTTTCCGGGACTACAGTCAGATACGCAGTATTTT.

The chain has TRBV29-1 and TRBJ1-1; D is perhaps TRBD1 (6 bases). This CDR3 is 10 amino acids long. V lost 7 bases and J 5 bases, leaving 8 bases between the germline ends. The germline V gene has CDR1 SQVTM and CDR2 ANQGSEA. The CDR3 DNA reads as TGCAGCGCTACAGGGACTGAAGCTTTCTTT. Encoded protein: CSATGTEAFF.

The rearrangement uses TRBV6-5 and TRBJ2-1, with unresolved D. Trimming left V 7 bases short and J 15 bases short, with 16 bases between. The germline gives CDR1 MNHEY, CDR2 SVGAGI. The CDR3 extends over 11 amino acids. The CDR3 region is CASTPGGIWFF. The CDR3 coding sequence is TGTGCCAGCACCCCAGGTGGTATCTGGTTCTTC.

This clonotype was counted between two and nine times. Here the CDR3 reads CSARPTLTVQETQYF. DNA for the CDR3: TGCAGTGCTAGACCTACCCTGACTGTTCAAGAGACCCAGTACTTC. The chain employs TRBV20-1 and TRBJ2-5; D call uncertain. V shed 2 bases and J shed 2 bases, with 15 bases lying between them. Germline loops: CDR1 DFQATT, CDR2 SNEGSKA (reference sequence). The CDR3 spans 15 residues.

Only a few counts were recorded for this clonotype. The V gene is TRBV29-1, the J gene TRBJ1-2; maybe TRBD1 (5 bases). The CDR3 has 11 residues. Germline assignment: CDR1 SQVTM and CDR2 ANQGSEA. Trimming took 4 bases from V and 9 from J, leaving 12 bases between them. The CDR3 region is CSVARDLSYTF. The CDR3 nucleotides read TGCAGCGTTGCCCGGGACCTAAGCTACACCTTC.

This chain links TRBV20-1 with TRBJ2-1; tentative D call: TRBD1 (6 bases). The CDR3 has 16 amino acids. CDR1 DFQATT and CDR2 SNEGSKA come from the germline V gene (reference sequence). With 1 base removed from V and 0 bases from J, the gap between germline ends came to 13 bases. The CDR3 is CSARALGGSSYNEQFF. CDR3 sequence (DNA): TGCAGTGCTAGAGCCCTTGGGGGCTCCTCCTACAATGAGCAGTTCTTC.

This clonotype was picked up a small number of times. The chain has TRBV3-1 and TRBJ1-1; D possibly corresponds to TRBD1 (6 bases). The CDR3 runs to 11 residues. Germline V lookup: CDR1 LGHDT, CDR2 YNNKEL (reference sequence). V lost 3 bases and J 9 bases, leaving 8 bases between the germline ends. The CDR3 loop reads CASSQGGQAFF. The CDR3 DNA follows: TGTGCCAGCAGCCAGGGGGGGCAAGCTTTCTTT.

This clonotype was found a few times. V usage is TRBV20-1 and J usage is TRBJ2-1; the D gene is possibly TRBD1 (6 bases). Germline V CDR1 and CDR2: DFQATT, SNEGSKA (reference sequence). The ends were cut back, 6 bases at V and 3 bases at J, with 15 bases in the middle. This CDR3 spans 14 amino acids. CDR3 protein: CSARDIARYNEQFF. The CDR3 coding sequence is TGCAGTGCAAGGGACATAGCCCGCTACAATGAGCAGTTCTTC.

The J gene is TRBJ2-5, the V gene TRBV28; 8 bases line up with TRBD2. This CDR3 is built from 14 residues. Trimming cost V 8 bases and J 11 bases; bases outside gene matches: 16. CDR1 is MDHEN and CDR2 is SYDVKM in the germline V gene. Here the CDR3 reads CASRAAGVNNEQYF. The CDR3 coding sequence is TGTGCCAGCCGAGCAGCGGGAGTAAACAATGAGCAGTACTTC.

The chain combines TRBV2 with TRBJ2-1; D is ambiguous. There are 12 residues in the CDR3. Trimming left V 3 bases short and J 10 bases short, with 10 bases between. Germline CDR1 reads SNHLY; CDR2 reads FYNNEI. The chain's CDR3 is CASSDDGGEQFF. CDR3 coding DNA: TGTGCCAGCAGTGACGACGGCGGAGAGCAGTTCTTC.

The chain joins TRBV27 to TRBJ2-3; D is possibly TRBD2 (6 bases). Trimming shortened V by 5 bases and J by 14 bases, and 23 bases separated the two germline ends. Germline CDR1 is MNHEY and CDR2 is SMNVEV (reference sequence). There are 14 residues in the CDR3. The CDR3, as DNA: TGTGCCAGCAGTCGGGGAGGAGCCGGGAGATACGCGTATTTT. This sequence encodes CASSRGGAGRYAYF.

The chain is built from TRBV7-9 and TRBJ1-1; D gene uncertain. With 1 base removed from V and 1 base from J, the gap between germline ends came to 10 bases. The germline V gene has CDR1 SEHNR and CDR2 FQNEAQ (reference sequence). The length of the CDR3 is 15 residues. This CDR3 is CASSLGGAANTEAFF. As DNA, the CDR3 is TGTGCCAGCAGCTTAGGAGGTGCGGCGAACACTGAAGCTTTCTTT.

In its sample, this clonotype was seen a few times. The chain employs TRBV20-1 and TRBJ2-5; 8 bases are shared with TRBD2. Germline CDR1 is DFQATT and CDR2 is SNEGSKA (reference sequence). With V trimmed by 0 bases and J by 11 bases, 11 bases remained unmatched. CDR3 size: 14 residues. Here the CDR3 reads CSARDRAGVREQYF. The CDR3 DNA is TGCAGTGCTAGAGATCGAGCGGGAGTGAGGGAGCAGTACTTC.

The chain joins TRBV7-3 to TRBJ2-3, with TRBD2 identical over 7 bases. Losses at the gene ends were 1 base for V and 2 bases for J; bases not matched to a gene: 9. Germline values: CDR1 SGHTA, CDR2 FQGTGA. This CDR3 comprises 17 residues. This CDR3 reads CASSLSGGGAYTDTQYF. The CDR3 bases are TGTGCCAGCAGCTTAAGTGGGGGAGGGGCCTACACAGATACGCAGTATTTT. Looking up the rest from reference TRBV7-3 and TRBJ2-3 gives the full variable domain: GAGVSQTPSNKVTEKGKYVELRCDPISGHTALYWYRQSLGQGPEFLIYFQGTGAADDSGLPNDRFFAVRPEGSVSTLKIQRTERGDSAVYLCASSLSGGGAYTDTQYFGPGTRLTVL.

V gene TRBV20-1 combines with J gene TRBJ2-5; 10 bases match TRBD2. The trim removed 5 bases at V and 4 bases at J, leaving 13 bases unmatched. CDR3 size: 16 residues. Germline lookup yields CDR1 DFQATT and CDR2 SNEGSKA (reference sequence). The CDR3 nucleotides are TGCAGTGCTCCCCCAGAGCTAGCGGGAGCCAGAGAGACCCAGTACTTC. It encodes CSAPPELAGARETQYF.

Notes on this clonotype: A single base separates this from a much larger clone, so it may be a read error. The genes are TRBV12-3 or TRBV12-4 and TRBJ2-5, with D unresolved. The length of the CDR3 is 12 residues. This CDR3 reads CASILVEETQYF. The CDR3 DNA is TGTGCCAGCATTTTAGTTGAAGAGACCCAGTACTTC.

The CDR3 reads CASSDLDRGHRYAYF. CDR3 in DNA: TGTGCCAGCAGTGACCTAGACAGGGGACACAGATACGCGTATTTT. V usage is TRBV25-1 and J usage is TRBJ2-3, with 8 bases lining up with TRBD1. V was pared by 3 bases and J by 14 bases, with 16 bases of the junction left unmatched. The CDR3 has 15 amino acids. The germline V gene encodes CDR1 MGHDK and CDR2 SYGVNS.